This TCR beta chain was observed in a study of siplizumab effects on memory and regulatory T cells. Notes on the study in general: The authors mapped only a minor fraction of alloreactive clones to unstimulated subsets.

An approximately six-day coculture at 37°C was performed with the mixed lymphocyte reaction cells. Data came from immunoSEQ multiplex PCR; TCRdb stores just in-frame clones and leaves some out. The sample records 11,000 to 15,000 clones, more than 40% being singletons. Concerning this clone: Its antigen is unknown.

The length of the CDR3 is 13 residues. Trimming took off 0 bases at V and 6 bases at J, with 7 bases between the two ends. In germline, CDR1 is SGHRS, CDR2 YFSETQ. Sequenced: CFSE-low (dividing) CD4+ T cells sorted from an allogeneic mixed lymphocyte reaction. This TCR derives from a human donor in good health; the cells came from an allogeneic mixed lymphocyte reaction. The gene calls are TRBV5-1 and TRBJ2-1; D not certain. Here the CDR3 DNA reads TGCGCCAGCAGCTTGGGGCGGCTCAATGAGCAGTTCTTC. Its translation: CASSLGRLNEQFF.